A single sample gave rise to the 19 T cell receptor beta chains below, sequenced in a study of tumor-infiltrating lymphocytes in primary liver carcinoma. Joint extraction of RNA and DNA used about 17-31 mg of bulk tissue that was unsorted. Production of TCR beta cDNA used 400 to 650 ng total RNA together with a constant-region primer. Libraries covering TCR beta were generated through three nested multiplex PCR rounds (using a slightly modified ARM-PCR). TRBV1-TRBV30 forward and Cbeta reverse primers drove the first two roughly 10-cycle rounds. MiXCR, applied by TCRdb to the multiplex PCR reads, yields one record per CDR3 protein. The table lists nearly 45,000 distinct CDR3 sequences, approximately 70% of them singletons. Sequenced sample: liver tumor tissue from sampling region 2. Subset here: tumor region T2, inferior pole. The receptors originated from a man aged 35 to 55 with primary liver carcinoma and hepatitis B virus infection.

To note about this clonotype: At one boundary the junction diverges from the germline segment, which might be a read error. The chain combines TRBV10-3 with TRBJ2-3; the match to TRBD2 covers 13 bases. CDR1 and CDR2 (germline): ENHRY, SYGVKD. This CDR3 is built from 16 residues. The CDR3 loop reads CVISRTSGGGTDAQYF. DNA of the CDR3: TGTGTCATCAGTCGGACTAGCGGGGGTGGCACAGATGCGCAGTATTTT.

Worth noting for this clonotype: A read error is likely, as this CDR3 ends without the conserved phenylalanine or tryptophan. The chain joins TRBV14 to TRBJ1-3; weak D call: TRBD1 (5 bases). Germline CDR1 and CDR2: SGHDN and FVKESK. This CDR3 contains 17 residues. V gave up 1 base and J gave up 4 bases, with 17 bases separating them. CDR3 nucleotides: TGTGCCAGCAGCCAAGTTGCGGGCGGGGCGCCAGGAAACACCATATATTTA. As protein: CASSQVAGGAPGNTIYL.

Remarks on this clonotype: Its ends do not fully match the called genes, so a read error is possible. The chain combines TRBV6-5 with TRBJ2-3; 7 bases line up with TRBD1. Germline CDR1 and CDR2: MNHEY and SVGAGI. This CDR3 is 17 amino acids long. DNA for the CDR3: TGTGCCAGCAGTTCATTCCCCCTAAGCGAGGGGACAGATACGCAGTTTTTT. Translation: CASSSFPLSEGTDTQFF.

Regarding this clonotype: The germline gene is not matched at one end of the junction; a read error may be the cause. The chain has TRBV6-2 or TRBV6-3 and TRBJ2-1; unclear D gene. This CDR3 is 15 amino acids long. Germline V gene sequence: CDR1 MNHEY, CDR2 SVGEGT. This chain's CDR3 is CVSRLSQTSYNEQFF. DNA for the CDR3: TGTGTCAGCAGGTTGTCTCAAACGTCCTACAATGAGCAGTTCTTC.

For this clonotype: A read error may produce the germline difference seen at one junction end. The chain combines TRBV6-1 with TRBJ2-7, with a possible D match to TRBD2 (6 bases). The germline V gene has CDR1 MNHNS and CDR2 SASEGT. This CDR3 region has 14 residues. The CDR3 loop is CASSTGAGPYDQYF. The CDR3 bases are TGTGCCAGCAGCACCGGGGCGGGGCCCTACGACCAGTACTTC.

This clonotype was detected many times. The rearrangement joins TRBV7-2 to TRBJ2-7; 12 bases are a match to TRBD2. J lost 12 bases, V lost 6 bases, and 12 bases had no gene match. CDR3 length: 14 residues. The V gene's germline CDR1 is SGHTA and CDR2 FQGNSA. CDR3 sequence (DNA): TGTGCCAGCAGTTCTCCCACTAGCGGGAGGAAAATGTACTTC. This sequence encodes CASSSPTSGRKMYF.

Turning to this clonotype: One end of the junction is discordant with germline, which a read error may explain. The V call is TRBV6-1, the J call TRBJ2-7; TRBD2 aligns across 7 bases. Germline CDR1 MNHNS, CDR2 SASEGT. The CDR3 runs to 17 residues. DNA for the CDR3: TGTGCCAACAGTGAAGGGGCCGGCGGGGGTAACGTGTGCGAGCAGTACTTC. Its protein product is CANSEGAGGGNVCEQYF.

As regards this clonotype: One end of the junction fails to match germline, which may point to a read error. Written as DNA, the CDR3 is TGTGCCAGTAGCGTGGGAGCCAGGCAGGGGGAGCTGTTGTTT. Protein: CASSVGARQGELLF. V and J are TRBV5-6 and TRBJ2-2; TRBD1 matches 7 bases. Looked up from germline, CDR1 is SGHDT and CDR2 is YYEEEE. This CDR3 is 14 amino acids long. Looking up the rest from reference TRBV5-6 and TRBJ2-2 gives the full variable domain: DAGVTQSPTHLIKTRGQQVTLRCSPKSGHDTVSWYQQALGQGPQFIFQYYEEEERQRGNFPDRFSGHQFPNYSSELNVNALLLGDSALYLCASSVGARQGELLFGEGSRLTVL.

This clonotype has a count of ten or more. Just one base apart from a much larger clone, this may be a read error. The rearrangement uses TRBV29-1 and TRBJ1-4; tentative D call: TRBD1 (6 bases). The germline CDR1 and CDR2 sequences are SQVTM and ANQGSEA. This CDR3 contains 13 residues. CDR3 sequence: CSVGRGRSEKLVF. CDR3 nucleotide sequence: TGCAGCGTTGGCCGGGGGCGGAGTGAAAAACTGGTTTTT. Drawing the rest from reference TRBV29-1 and TRBJ1-4, the complete variable domain is SAVISQKPSRDICQRGTSLTIQCQVDSQVTMMFWYRQQPGQSLTLIATANQGSEATYESGFVIDKFPISRPNLTFSTLTVSNMSPEDSSIYLCSVGRGRSEKLVFGSGTQLSVL.

The chain carries TRBV29-1 and TRBJ2-1; 9 bases map to TRBD2. The CDR3 contains 15 residues. From germline, CDR1 is SQVTM and CDR2 ANQGSEA. The CDR3 loop is CGVEVGGRASGEQFF. CDR3 nucleotides: TGCGGAGTTGAGGTGGGCGGGAGGGCCAGCGGTGAGCAGTTCTTC.

The chain links TRBV5-1 to TRBJ2-5; D is possibly TRBD1 or TRBD2 (5 bases each). The CDR3 runs 18 residues. Deletions cut 0 bases from V and 2 bases from J, with 20 bases between. Germline CDR1 reads SGHRS; CDR2 reads YFSETQ. CDR3 protein: CASSLAGAREALQETQYF. For the CDR3, the DNA is TGCGCCAGCAGCTTGGCCGGGGCTAGAGAGGCCCTACAAGAGACCCAGTACTTC.

On this clonotype itself: An end of the junction differs from the germline gene, which may be a read error. The chain links TRBV6-1 to TRBJ1-2, with D perhaps TRBD1 (5 bases). The CDR3 runs to 15 residues. CDR1 and CDR2 (germline): MNHNS, SASEGT. CDR3 region: CASIESAEGYDGCTF. Written as DNA, the CDR3 is TGTGCCAGCATCGAGAGCGCCGAGGGGTACGATGGCTGCACCTTC.

J is TRBJ2-7 and V is TRBV10-1; no firm D call. The germline gives CDR1 WNHNN, CDR2 SYGVQD (reference sequence). CDR3 size: 13 residues. This CDR3 is CAISEGSYYEQYF. CDR3 coding DNA: TGCGCTATCAGTGAAGGCAGCTACTACGAGCAGTACTTC.

The chain has TRBV29-1 and TRBJ2-2; D is perhaps TRBD1 (6 bases). The length of the CDR3 is 14 residues. CDR1 and CDR2 from the germline V gene are SQVTM and ANQGSEA. V was trimmed by 5 bases and J by 4 bases, leaving 14 bases between them. CDR3 sequence (DNA): TGCAGCGTTTCCGGGCAGGGGAGCACCGGGGAGCTGTTTTTT. This codes for CSVSGQGSTGELFF.

This sequence joins TRBV4-2 and TRBJ1-6, with a possible D match to TRBD1 (5 bases). CDR3 size: 16 residues. V was cut by 9 bases and J by 8 bases, with 23 bases left in between. Germline V gene sequence: CDR1 LGHNA, CDR2 YNFKEQ. The CDR3 DNA is TGTGCCAGTGACCAAGAGGGGCCAGGAGGAGATTCACCCCTCCACTTT. This codes for CASDQEGPGGDSPLHF.

With regard to this clonotype: A read error may produce the germline difference seen at one junction end. V usage is TRBV4-2 and J usage is TRBJ2-1; 9 bases are shared with TRBD2. Germline loops: CDR1 LGHNA, CDR2 YNFKEQ. This CDR3 spans 17 amino acids. The DNA for the CDR3 is TGCGCCAGCTGCCAAGAGGTAGCGGGGGTCTCCTACAATGAGCAGTTCTTC. Translation gives CASCQEVAGVSYNEQFF.

In the case of this clonotype: Because the CDR3 is missing its conserved closing phenylalanine or tryptophan, this is likely a read error. V and J are TRBV6-6 and TRBJ2-7; D is unresolved. The CDR3 runs 13 residues. Germline loops: CDR1 MNHNY, CDR2 SVGAGI (reference sequence). V dropped 8 bases and J dropped 2 bases, with 13 bases sitting between them. The CDR3 DNA reads TGTGCCAGCTTGAAAACCGAGACCTACGAGCAGTACCTC. It specifies CASLKTETYEQYL.

In the case of this clonotype: One junction end does not reproduce the germline sequence, and a read error may be involved. The V and J genes are TRBV5-1 and TRBJ2-3; TRBD2 matches 8 bases. The CDR3 extends over 16 amino acids. In germline, CDR1 is SGHRS, CDR2 YFSETQ. The CDR3 DNA reads as TGCGCCAGCAGCTTGGACGGGAGGGCCGGAGCAGATACACAGTATTTT. Protein: CASSLDGRAGADTQYF.

Turning to this clonotype: The junction shows a germline mismatch at one end, possibly a read error. The chain joins TRBV5-1 to TRBJ2-1; TRBD2 agrees at 10 bases. The CDR3 is 13 residues long. CDR1 and CDR2 (germline): SGHRS, YFSETQ. CDR3 loop: CAGSLRLAGEEFF. In DNA, the CDR3 is TGCGCCGGCAGCTTGAGGCTAGCGGGAGAGGAGTTCTTC.